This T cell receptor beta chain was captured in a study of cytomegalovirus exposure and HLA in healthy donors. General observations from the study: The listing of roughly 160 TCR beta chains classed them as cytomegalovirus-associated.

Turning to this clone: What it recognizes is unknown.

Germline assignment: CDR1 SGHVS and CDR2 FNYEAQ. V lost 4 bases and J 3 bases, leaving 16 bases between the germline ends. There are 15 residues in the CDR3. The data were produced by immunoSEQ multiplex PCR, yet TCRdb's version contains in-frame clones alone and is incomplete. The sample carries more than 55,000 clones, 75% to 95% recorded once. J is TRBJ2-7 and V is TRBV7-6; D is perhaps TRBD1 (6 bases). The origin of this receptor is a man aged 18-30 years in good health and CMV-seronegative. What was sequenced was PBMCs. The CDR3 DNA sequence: TGTGCCAGCAGCTCCCCCCGCACAGGGAGCTACGAGCAGTACTTC. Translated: CASSSPRTGSYEQYF.